This TCR beta chain derives from a study of T cell responses to AZD1222 COVID-19 vaccine. General study results and limits: Regions 160-218 and 743-854 held dominance among vaccine-associated CD4 TCRs, which spanned spike. Only a handful of AZD1222 recipients were seropositive at baseline.

With regard to this clone: Its target is not known.

V gave up 5 bases and J gave up 1 base; unmatched junction bases: 7. In germline, CDR1 is SGHRS, CDR2 YFSETQ. The CDR3 covers 15 residues. Sequenced by immunoSEQ multiplex PCR; TCRdb stores in-frame clones only, minus some. The table includes over 85,000 clones, roughly 87% detected once. This chain uses TRBV5-1 with TRBJ2-3; 7 bases align to TRBD2. The sequenced sample was peripheral blood, obtained 28 days after the second AZD1222 dose. This TCR came from an adult who received the AZD1222 COVID-19 vaccine. Here the CDR3 DNA reads TGCGCCAGCAGGCCCGGGACTACCGGCACAGATACGCAGTATTTT. Translating gives CASRPGTTGTDTQYF.